This TCR beta chain was captured in a study of blood T cell repertoires in COVID-19. At the level of the study: The United States, Italy and Spain supplied acute and convalescent COVID-19 samples. PBMCs, B-cell-depleted T cells, or T cells provided the cDNA or gDNA that made up the material.

Only in-frame clones appear in the TCRdb table, and some are missing; sequencing was by immunoSEQ multiplex PCR. This sample has approximately 56,000 clones, with about 88% found just once. Those enrolled in Seattle joined during active infection and were followed longitudinally afterward. The receptor comes from a woman aged 60-70 years with COVID-19, enrolled during active disease. The sample was peripheral blood.

The CDR3 DNA reads as TGCGCCAGCAGACCCCACAGGGAGAACACCGGGGAGCTGTTTTTT. It yields the protein CASRPHRENTGELFF. The chain joins TRBV5-1 to TRBJ2-2, with a possible D match to TRBD1 (6 bases). Germline V gene lookup returns CDR1 SGHRS and CDR2 YFSETQ. V was shortened by 5 bases and J by 1 base, with 12 bases between the two germline ends. This CDR3 has 15 residues.